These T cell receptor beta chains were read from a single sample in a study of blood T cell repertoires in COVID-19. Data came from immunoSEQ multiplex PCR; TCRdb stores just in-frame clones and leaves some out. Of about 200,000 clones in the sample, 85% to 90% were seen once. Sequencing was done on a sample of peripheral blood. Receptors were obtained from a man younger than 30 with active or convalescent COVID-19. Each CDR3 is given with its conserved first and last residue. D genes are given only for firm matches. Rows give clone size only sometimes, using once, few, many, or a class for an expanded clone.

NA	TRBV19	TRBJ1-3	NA	CASATVSGNTIYF	TGTGCCAGTGCAACAGTTTCTGGAAACACCATATATTTT
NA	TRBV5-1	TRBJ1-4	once	CASSLGYGVPETTNEKLFF	TGCGCCAGCAGCTTGGGATACGGGGTCCCGGAGACGACTAATGAAAAACTGTTTTTT
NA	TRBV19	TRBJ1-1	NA	CASSKDQGTEAFF	TGTGCCAGTAGTAAAGATCAGGGGACGGAAGCTTTCTTT
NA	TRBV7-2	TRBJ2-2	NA	CASSLPEDRRANTGELFF	TGTGCCAGCAGCTTACCGGAGGACAGAAGGGCGAACACCGGGGAGCTGTTTTTT
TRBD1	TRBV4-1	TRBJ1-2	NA	CASSQGTGYGYTF	TGCGCCAGCAGCCAGGGGACAGGCTATGGCTACACCTTC
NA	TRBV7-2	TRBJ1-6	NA	CASSLGVGGARSPLHF	TGTGCCAGCAGCTTAGGGGTAGGGGGGGCGCGATCACCCCTCCACTTT
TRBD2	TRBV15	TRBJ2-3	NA	CATSRELRAGGPPDTQYF	TGTGCCACCAGCAGAGAACTCCGAGCGGGAGGGCCTCCAGATACGCAGTATTTT
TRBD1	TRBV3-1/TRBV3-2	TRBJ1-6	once	CASRTGAIYNSPLHF	TGTGCCAGCCGGACAGGGGCGATTTATAATTCACCCCTCCACTTT
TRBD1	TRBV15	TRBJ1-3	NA	CATSRGTGRRNTIYF	TGTGCCACCAGCAGAGGGACAGGGCGGCGAAACACCATATATTTT
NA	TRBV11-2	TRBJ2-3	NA	CASSLVWEMTDTQYF	TGTGCCAGCAGCTTAGTGTGGGAGATGACAGATACGCAGTATTTT
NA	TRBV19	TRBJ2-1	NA	CASSGGSYNEQFF	TGTGCCAGTAGCGGGGGATCCTACAATGAGCAGTTCTTC
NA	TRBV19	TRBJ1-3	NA	CASPDISGNTIYF	TGTGCCAGCCCGGACATCTCTGGAAACACCATATATTTT
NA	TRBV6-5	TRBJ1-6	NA	CASSYRQFNSPLHF	TGTGCCAGCAGTTACAGACAGTTTAATTCACCCCTCCACTTT
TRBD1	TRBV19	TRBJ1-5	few	CASSIWGQGSQPQHF	TGTGCCAGTAGTATCTGGGGACAGGGGTCTCAGCCCCAGCATTTT
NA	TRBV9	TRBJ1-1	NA	CASSVGIGQNTEAFF	TGTGCCAGCAGCGTAGGTATAGGACAGAACACTGAAGCTTTCTTT
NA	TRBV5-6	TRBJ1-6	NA	CASAITGNSPLHF	TGTGCCAGCGCTATTACGGGTAATTCACCCCTCCACTTT
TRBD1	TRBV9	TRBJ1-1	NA	CASSVTGEGNTEAFF	TGTGCCAGCAGCGTAACAGGGGAAGGGAACACTGAAGCTTTCTTT
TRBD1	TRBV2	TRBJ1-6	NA	CASSVSGTAVLTSPLHF	TGTGCCAGCAGTGTTTCCGGGACAGCGGTTTTAACTTCACCCCTCCACTTT
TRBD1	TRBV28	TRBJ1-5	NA	CASSSGGTHGDQPQHF	TGTGCCAGCAGTTCAGGGGGTACCCATGGGGATCAGCCCCAGCATTTT
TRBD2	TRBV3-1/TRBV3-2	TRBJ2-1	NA	CASSQVAGSLISSYNEQFF	TGTGCCAGCAGCCAAGTAGCGGGGTCTTTGATTAGCTCCTACAATGAGCAGTTCTTC
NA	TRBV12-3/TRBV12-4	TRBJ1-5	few	CASTTGSDQPQHF	TGTGCCAGCACCACAGGGTCGGATCAGCCCCAGCATTTT
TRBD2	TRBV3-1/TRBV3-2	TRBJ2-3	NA	CASSQTSGGGTDTQYF	TGTGCCAGCAGCCAGACTAGCGGGGGGGGGACAGATACGCAGTATTTT
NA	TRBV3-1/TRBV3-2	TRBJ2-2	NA	CASSQLDSHTGELFF	TGTGCCAGCAGCCAACTGGACAGTCACACCGGGGAGCTGTTTTTT
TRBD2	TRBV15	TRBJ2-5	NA	CATSRSPGLAGGRETQYF	TGTGCCACCAGCCGTTCCCCGGGACTAGCGGGGGGGCGAGAGACCCAGTACTTC
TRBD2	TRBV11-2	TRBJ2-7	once	CASKKREGREEQYF	TGTGCCAGCAAAAAGCGGGAGGGCCGGGAGGAGCAGTACTTC
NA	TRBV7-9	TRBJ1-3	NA	CASSLALARAGNTIYF	TGTGCCAGCAGCTTAGCGCTCGCCAGGGCGGGAAACACCATATATTTT
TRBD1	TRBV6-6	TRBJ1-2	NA	CASRMTGDYGYTF	TGTGCCAGCAGGATGACAGGGGACTATGGCTACACCTTC
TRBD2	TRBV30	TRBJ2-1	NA	CAWRGGGGNEQFF	TGTGCCTGGAGAGGCGGGGGGGGCAATGAGCAGTTCTTC
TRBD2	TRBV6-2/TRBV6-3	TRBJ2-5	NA	CASSQTSGRAGETQYF	TGTGCCAGCAGCCAGACTAGCGGGAGGGCCGGAGAGACCCAGTACTTC
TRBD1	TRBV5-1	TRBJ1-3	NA	CASGPDRGSGNTIYF	TGCGCCAGCGGACCGGACAGGGGCTCTGGAAACACCATATATTTT
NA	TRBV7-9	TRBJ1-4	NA	CASSLGSGNEKLFF	TGTGCCAGCAGCTTAGGCTCGGGAAATGAAAAACTGTTTTTT
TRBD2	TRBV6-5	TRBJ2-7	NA	CASSYSTSGGPYEQYF	TGTGCCAGCAGTTACTCGACTAGCGGGGGACCCTACGAGCAGTACTTC
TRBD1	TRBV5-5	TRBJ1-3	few	CASSLTGVSSGNTIYF	TGTGCCAGCAGCTTAACAGGGGTATCATCTGGAAACACCATATATTTT
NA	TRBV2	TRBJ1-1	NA	CASPAGVDEAFF	TGTGCCAGCCCGGCAGGGGTTGATGAAGCTTTCTTT
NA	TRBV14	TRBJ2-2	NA	CASSQQVTNTGELFF	TGTGCCAGCAGCCAACAGGTTACTAACACCGGGGAGCTGTTTTTT